These 27 T cell receptor beta chains originate from one sample sequenced in a study of shared clonotypes between healthy human individuals (dated by TCRdb to 2018 to 2021). Library generation was performed with the immunoSEQ multiplex PCR assay. As stored in TCRdb, this immuneACCESS dataset retains in-frame rearrangements with V and J assigned. A fraction of the clones does not appear; measured against another copy, unresolved V genes explain less than half of the discrepancy, and the remainder lacks a known reason. For this sample there are about 2 million clones; about 95% appear just once. The ten largest clonotypes hold approximately 1% of the sample. For the CD8 naive samples, CD45RO-negative cells were positively selected for CCR7, yielding a CD45RA+CCR7+ population from which TemRA cells were excluded. Material: naive CD8+ T cells sorted from blood. Sample cell subset or site, as interpreted from the label and publication: CD45RA+CCR7+. The receptor source for this set is a man between 18 and 35 years old in good health.

Notes on this clone: This same CDR3 is encoded by further DNA sequences in the sample. This rearrangement joins TRBV27 to TRBJ1-6, with no clear D. Germline assignment: CDR1 MNHEY and CDR2 SMNVEV (reference sequence). V lost 4 bases and J lost 0, with 7 bases in between. The CDR3 has 15 amino acids. In DNA form, the CDR3 reads TGTGCCAGCAGTTGGGGTAGCTCCTATAATTCACCCCTCCACTTT. It yields the protein CASSWGSSYNSPLHF.

V gene TRBV7-9 combines with J gene TRBJ2-7; the D gene is possibly TRBD2 (6 bases). Trimming shortened V by 3 bases and J by 9 bases, and 15 bases separated the two germline ends. The CDR3 is made up of 13 amino acids. Germline assignment: CDR1 SEHNR and CDR2 FQNEAQ (reference sequence). CDR3 bases: TGTGCCAGCAGCTTGGGGGGACGGACGGGGCAGTACTTC. Its protein is CASSLGGRTGQYF.

In regard to this clone: This CDR3 is also generated by other DNA sequences in the sample. The chain joins TRBV7-2 to TRBJ2-1, with TRBD2 identical over 16 bases. Germline V gene sequence: CDR1 SGHTA, CDR2 FQGNSA. This CDR3 is built from 15 residues. The ends lost 4 bases at V and 7 bases at J; junction bases unmatched: 1. The CDR3 DNA is TGTGCCAGCAGCTCGGGACTAGCGGGAGGGAATGAGCAGTTCTTC. Translating gives CASSSGLAGGNEQFF.

This chain connects TRBV5-3 to TRBJ2-7; D possibly matches TRBD1 or TRBD2 (5 bases each). TRBV5-3 carries the ORF label, with uncertain function. The CDR3 runs 16 residues. V lost 4 bases, J lost 5 bases, and 22 bases lay in between. The CDR3 here is CARSPWSGTWRDEQYF. Written as DNA, the CDR3 is TGTGCCAGAAGCCCCTGGTCGGGGACGTGGCGGGACGAGCAGTACTTC.

V gene TRBV9 combines with J gene TRBJ1-1; TRBD1 aligns across 9 bases. V was pared by 4 bases and J by 3 bases, with 4 bases of the junction left unmatched. Germline V gene data show CDR1 as SGDLS and CDR2 as YYNGEE. The CDR3 contains 14 residues. The CDR3 DNA reads as TGTGCCAGCAGCCCCCGGACAGGGGACACTGAAGCTTTCTTT. The encoded protein is CASSPRTGDTEAFF. The whole variable domain, filled in from reference TRBV9 and TRBJ1-1, reads DSGVTQTPKHLITATGQRVTLRCSPRSGDLSVYWYQQSLDQGLQFLIQYYNGEERAKGNILERFSAQQFPDLHSELNLSSLELGDSALYFCASSPRTGDTEAFFGQGTRLTVV.

CDR3 nucleotides: TGTGCCAGCAGCTTAAGCGGGATTCAAGAGACCCAGTACTTC. It specifies CASSLSGIQETQYF. This chain uses TRBV5-4 with TRBJ2-5; TRBD2 aligns across 7 bases. Germline CDR1 and CDR2: SGHNT and YYREEE (reference sequence). With V trimmed by 2 bases and J by 2 bases, 3 bases remained unmatched. CDR3 size: 14 residues.

As concerns this clone: Other DNA sequences in this sample translate to the same CDR3. This chain joins TRBV10-3 and TRBJ2-7; D gene unclear. Germline V CDR1 and CDR2: ENHRY, SYGVKD. This CDR3 region has 12 residues. V gave up 2 bases and J gave up 3 bases, with 5 bases separating them. CDR3 residues: CAISETSYEQYF. CDR3 in DNA: TGTGCCATCAGTGAGACCAGCTACGAGCAGTACTTC.

As concerns this clone: Other nucleotide sequences from this sample produce the same CDR3. The chain employs TRBV7-3 and TRBJ2-7; a weak D match, TRBD1 (6 bases). CDR1 and CDR2 from the germline V gene are SGHTA and FQGTGA. V was clipped by 2 bases and J by 3 bases, with 8 bases between them. The CDR3 has 13 residues. CDR3 protein: CASSLLQGYEQYF. Written as DNA, the CDR3 is TGTGCCAGCAGCTTATTACAGGGCTACGAGCAGTACTTC.

The gene calls are TRBV28 and TRBJ1-2; a weak D match, TRBD1 (6 bases). Germline-derived CDR1 and CDR2 are MDHEN and SYDVKM. V lost 3 bases to trimming and J lost 4 bases, with 15 bases between them. The CDR3 consists of 15 residues. The CDR3 DNA follows: TGTGCCAGCAGTTTCCGGGGGGCGGTATTCTATGGCTACACCTTC. Translated: CASSFRGAVFYGYTF.

The chain joins TRBV6-5 to TRBJ2-1; 7 bases fit TRBD2. Germline V gene data show CDR1 as MNHEY and CDR2 as SVGAGI. The CDR3 covers 13 residues. Trimming took 5 bases from V and 5 from J; bases not matched to a gene: 3. Here the CDR3 reads CASSPGTNNEQFF. In nucleotides, the CDR3 is TGTGCCAGCAGTCCCGGGACTAACAATGAGCAGTTCTTC.

The rearrangement joins TRBV15 to TRBJ2-2; D is tentatively TRBD1 or TRBD2 (6 bases each). CDR1 is LNHNV, CDR2 YYDKDF, per germline (reference sequence). V was trimmed by 0 bases and J by 0 bases, leaving 20 bases between them. This CDR3 has 20 residues. CDR3 nucleotides: TGTGCCACCAGCAGAGATCCACCTTGGTTGGAGGGGGCGAACACCGGGGAGCTGTTTTTT. It translates to CATSRDPPWLEGANTGELFF. Full variable domain (outside the CDR3, taken from reference TRBV15 and TRBJ2-2): DAMVIQNPRYQVTQFGKPVTLSCSQTLNHNVMYWYQQKSSQAPKLLFHYYDKDFNNEADTPDNFQSRRPNTSFCFLDIRSPGLGDTAMYLCATSRDPPWLEGANTGELFFGEGSRLTVL.

The chain recombines TRBV19 with TRBJ1-6; tentative D call: TRBD1 (5 bases). Germline-derived CDR1 and CDR2 are LNHDA and SQIVND (reference sequence). CDR3 length equals 15 residues. V was shortened by 6 bases and J by 7 bases, with 16 bases between the two germline ends. The CDR3 bases are TGTGCCAGTAGCCTCCCTCAGGGCCTAAATTCACCCCTCCACTTT. It translates to CASSLPQGLNSPLHF.

About this clone: Different DNA sequences within this sample yield the same CDR3. The gene calls are TRBV7-9 and TRBJ2-7, with 9 bases fitting TRBD1. The germline gives CDR1 SEHNR, CDR2 FQNEAQ (reference sequence). V lost 5 bases, J lost 2 bases, and 4 bases stayed unmatched. The CDR3 totals 14 residues. The CDR3 DNA reads TGTGCCAGCAGCCCGGGGACAGGGCCCTACGAGCAGTACTTC. It is translated as CASSPGTGPYEQYF.

The genes are TRBV10-3 and TRBJ2-5; no definite D call. The V end lost 3 bases, the J end lost 5 bases, and 10 bases lay between the germline ends. The CDR3 runs to 13 residues. Germline assignment: CDR1 ENHRY and CDR2 SYGVKD. CDR3: CAISEDRPETQYF. CDR3 nucleotides: TGTGCCATCAGTGAAGACCGGCCGGAGACCCAGTACTTC.

This sequence joins TRBV19 and TRBJ2-1; D possibly corresponds to TRBD1 (5 bases). V was clipped by 6 bases and J by 7 bases, with 16 bases between them. This CDR3 region has 14 residues. CDR1 and CDR2 (germline): LNHDA, SQIVND (reference sequence). CDR3 nucleotide sequence: TGTGCCAGTAGCAACCCCCAGGGTGGGAATGAGCAGTTCTTC. This translates into CASSNPQGGNEQFF.

The chain is built from TRBV13 and TRBJ2-3; 7 bases match TRBD2. The V gene's germline CDR1 is PRHDT and CDR2 FYEKMQ (reference sequence). V dropped 3 bases and J dropped 2; count of bases not matched to a gene: 5. The CDR3 extends over 15 amino acids. The CDR3 spells CASSFGTTNTDTQYF. CDR3 DNA: TGTGCCAGCAGCTTTGGGACTACTAACACAGATACGCAGTATTTT.

The rearrangement uses TRBV5-1 and TRBJ2-6; tentative D call: TRBD2 (5 bases). Germline CDR1 reads SGHRS; CDR2 reads YFSETQ. There are 17 residues in the CDR3. V lost 4 bases to trimming and J lost 0 bases, with 14 bases between them. The CDR3 DNA reads as TGCGCCAGCAGCCCGGTGGACTCATACTCTGGGGCCAACGTCCTGACTTTC. Encoded protein: CASSPVDSYSGANVLTF.

The J gene is TRBJ1-5, the V gene TRBV19; a possible D gene is TRBD1 (6 bases). This CDR3 spans 14 amino acids. V lost 2 bases and J lost 5, with 10 bases in between. Germline-derived CDR1 and CDR2 are LNHDA and SQIVND (reference sequence). The CDR3, as DNA: TGTGCCAGTAGTATAAGGGGGTTGGATCAGCCCCAGCATTTT. Protein product: CASSIRGLDQPQHF.

V usage is TRBV9 and J usage is TRBJ2-1; a weak D match, TRBD1 (6 bases). The germline CDR1 and CDR2 sequences are SGDLS and YYNGEE. V gave up 0 bases and J gave up 6 bases, with 13 bases separating them. The CDR3 has 15 residues. CDR3 loop: CASSVEGDIVNEQFF. CDR3 sequence (DNA): TGTGCCAGCAGCGTAGAAGGGGACATCGTCAATGAGCAGTTCTTC. The full variable domain, rest sourced from reference TRBV9 and TRBJ2-1, is DSGVTQTPKHLITATGQRVTLRCSPRSGDLSVYWYQQSLDQGLQFLIQYYNGEERAKGNILERFSAQQFPDLHSELNLSSLELGDSALYFCASSVEGDIVNEQFFGPGTRLTVL.

The gene calls are TRBV6-1 and TRBJ2-7; D perhaps matches TRBD1 (6 bases). This CDR3 is built from 14 residues. The V end was cut by 0 bases, the J end by 4 bases, with 10 bases between. Germline-derived CDR1 and CDR2 are MNHNS and SASEGT. The CDR3: CASSEAGRGYEQYF. In DNA, the CDR3 is TGTGCCAGCAGTGAAGCGGGCAGGGGATACGAGCAGTACTTC.

The chain employs TRBV5-1 and TRBJ2-1, with D possibly being TRBD1 (6 bases). V was trimmed by 5 bases and J by 3 bases, leaving 24 bases between them. CDR3 length: 18 residues. Germline CDR1 is SGHRS and CDR2 is YFSETQ. The CDR3 sequence: CASRLTGVLVPVYNEQFF. In DNA form, the CDR3 reads TGCGCCAGCAGGTTGACAGGCGTCCTCGTCCCCGTCTACAATGAGCAGTTCTTC.

The chain employs TRBV27 and TRBJ2-7; 8 positions agree with TRBD1. The germline gives CDR1 MNHEY, CDR2 SMNVEV (reference sequence). The CDR3 has 18 amino acids. After removal of 0 bases from V and 2 bases from J, the junction contained 12 bases not matched to a gene. The CDR3 here is CASSLSGPGTGNPYEQYF. The DNA for the CDR3 is TGTGCCAGCAGTTTATCGGGCCCTGGGACAGGAAATCCCTACGAGCAGTACTTC.

This chain connects TRBV15 to TRBJ2-7, with D tentatively TRBD2 (7 bases). With 0 bases removed from V and 5 bases from J, the gap between germline ends came to 14 bases. CDR1 is LNHNV and CDR2 is YYDKDF in the germline V gene (reference sequence). The length of the CDR3 is 15 residues. The CDR3 DNA is TGTGCCACCAGCAGAGATCTGGGGGGGGCGAACGAGCAGTACTTC. Translating it yields CATSRDLGGANEQYF. The whole variable domain, filled in from reference TRBV15 and TRBJ2-7, reads DAMVIQNPRYQVTQFGKPVTLSCSQTLNHNVMYWYQQKSSQAPKLLFHYYDKDFNNEADTPDNFQSRRPNTSFCFLDIRSPGLGDTAMYLCATSRDLGGANEQYFGPGTRLTVT.

V usage is TRBV9 and J usage is TRBJ2-3; D gene uncertain. This CDR3 comprises 11 residues. Germline V CDR1 and CDR2: SGDLS, YYNGEE. V was cut by 4 bases and J by 6 bases, with 6 bases left in between. CDR3 protein: CASSSWDTQYF. In nucleotides, the CDR3 is TGTGCCAGCAGCTCCTGGGATACGCAGTATTTT.

This clone has more than one count but fewer than ten. The same CDR3 also results from other DNA sequences found in this sample. The V call is TRBV5-1, the J call TRBJ1-3, with D possibly matching TRBD1 (6 bases). This CDR3 has 15 residues. CDR1 and CDR2 (germline): SGHRS, YFSETQ. The V and J ends lost 0 bases and 0 bases respectively, with 7 bases between them. The CDR3: CASSLDRDSGNTIYF. The CDR3 coding sequence is TGCGCCAGCAGCTTGGACAGGGACTCTGGAAACACCATATATTTT.

This chain links TRBV7-9 with TRBJ1-4, with D tentatively TRBD1 (6 bases). Germline CDR1 is SEHNR and CDR2 is FQNEAQ (reference sequence). This CDR3 spans 13 amino acids. The V gene lost 4 bases and the J gene lost 11 bases, with 14 bases spanning the gap. The CDR3 region is CASSWDQGSKLFF. CDR3 coding DNA: TGTGCCAGCAGCTGGGACCAGGGGTCGAAACTGTTTTTT.

This chain joins TRBV7-9 and TRBJ1-2, with 8 bases lining up with TRBD1. Losses at the gene ends were 1 base for V and 7 bases for J; bases not matched to a gene: 8. The CDR3 consists of 15 residues. Per the germline V gene, CDR1 is SEHNR and CDR2 is FQNEAQ (reference sequence). The CDR3 loop reads CASSLEGQVFSGYTF. In DNA form, the CDR3 reads TGTGCCAGCAGCTTAGAGGGACAGGTATTCAGTGGCTACACCTTC.